The clone carrying this T cell receptor (beta chain) occurred many times. Uncontrolled infections, other autoimmune diseases, pregnancy or lactation led to exclusion of patients. The data were obtained in a study of T cells in Graves' hyperthyroidism and ophthalmopathy. Amplification of TCR beta CDR3 regions was performed using RNA transcripts as template. The TCR CDR3 was amplified in a first-round RT-PCR using the HTBI primer set. TCRdb processed the multiplex PCR reads anew with MiXCR; each CDR3 protein has one entry. The table has a few hundred thousand distinct CDR3 sequences, approximately 14% seen once. The source material was blood. The TCR sequence derives from a woman aged 30 to 39 with Graves' hyperthyroidism.

CDR3 in DNA: TGTGCCAGCAGCTTAGGGCCAGAGGTCGAGTATTTT. Translation gives CASSLGPEVEYF. The gene calls are TRBV11-2 and TRBJ2-3, with D hard to call. Between the trimmed V and J ends, which lost 1 base and 13 bases, there was a span of 12 bases. The CDR3 is 12 amino acids. From germline, CDR1 is SGHAT and CDR2 FQNNGV.